This T cell receptor beta chain comes out of a study of CD8+CD57+ T cells in acquired aplastic anemia. Study in general: The average for DNA from sorted CD4+ and CD8+ cells was around 3.4 ug. Points from the study as a whole: Between the patient and control groups, CD8+ Simpson's diversity did not differ significantly.

Many counts were recorded for this clonotype. The antigen is unknown. CDR1 is SNHLY and CDR2 is FYNNEI in the germline V gene. Trimming cost V 4 bases and J 2 bases; bases outside gene matches: 8. CDR3 length: 16 residues. According to the study, genomic DNA was the template for TCR beta VDJ and CDR3 profiling. MiXCR, run by TCRdb on the reads, gives a single entry per CDR3 protein. This sample carries approximately 270,000 distinct CDR3 sequences, approximately 57% of them seen once, and the ten largest clones take under 8.5%. The source of this sequence is a human donor with severe aplastic anemia or a healthy control (not recorded which). Sequencing was done on a sample of sorted CD4+, CD8+, or CD8+CD57+ T cells (not recorded which) from PBMCs. The rearrangement joins TRBV2 to TRBJ2-3, with TRBD2 matching 8 bases. CDR3 loop: CASSGASGRYTDTQYF. The CDR3 DNA follows: TGTGCCAGCAGTGGGGCTAGCGGGCGGTACACAGATACGCAGTATTTT.